One sample yielded the 27 T cell receptor beta chains listed below, sequenced in a study of graft-versus-host responses after intestinal transplantation. Intraepithelial and lamina propria lymphocytes were freed from processed graft tissue. The assay was immunoSEQ multiplex PCR, and TCRdb's table has in-frame clones only and misses some. The sample has approximately 20,000 clones; under 75% are singletons. The sequencing used ileum tissue, collected roughly three weeks after intestinal transplant. The receptors come from a human patient who received an intestinal transplant, so some T cells may come from the graft donor.

The J gene is TRBJ2-7, the V gene TRBV9; TRBD1 is a possible D gene (5 bases). V was clipped by 0 bases and J by 3 bases, with 10 bases between them. Germline V lookup: CDR1 SGDLS, CDR2 YYNGEE. The CDR3 runs to 14 residues. CDR3: CASSVGTGYYEQYF. The CDR3 DNA follows: TGTGCCAGCAGCGTAGGAACAGGATACTACGAGCAGTACTTC.

The J gene is TRBJ2-5, the V gene TRBV6-5, with D possibly being TRBD1 (5 bases). This CDR3 spans 15 amino acids. V was clipped by 7 bases and J by 2 bases, with 17 bases between them. CDR1 MNHEY and CDR2 SVGAGI come from the germline V gene. CDR3 loop: CASTHSPPGQETQYF. The CDR3, as DNA: TGTGCCAGCACCCATTCCCCCCCAGGGCAAGAGACCCAGTACTTC.

The chain uses TRBV5-1 and TRBJ1-6; D not resolved. This CDR3 is built from 16 residues. The germline gives CDR1 SGHRS, CDR2 YFSETQ. Trimming took off 0 bases at V and 0 bases at J, with 7 bases between the two ends. CDR3 residues: CASSLEYSSYNSPLHF. CDR3 in DNA: TGCGCCAGCAGCTTGGAGTACAGCTCCTATAATTCACCCCTCCACTTT.

This clone was seen only once. The chain is built from TRBV7-9 and TRBJ2-1, with 11 nucleotides matching TRBD2. The length of the CDR3 is 15 residues. The J segment lost 6 bases and the V segment lost 4 bases, leaving 5 bases of the junction unmatched. The germline V gene encodes CDR1 SEHNR and CDR2 FQNEAQ (reference sequence). This CDR3 is CASSYGLAGFNEQFF. CDR3 in DNA: TGTGCCAGCAGCTACGGACTAGCGGGCTTCAATGAGCAGTTCTTC.

The count of this clone is one. V is TRBV4-3 and J is TRBJ1-2; D unresolved. Germline CDR1 reads LGHNA; CDR2 reads YSLEER. This CDR3 contains 14 residues. With 1 base removed from V and 4 bases from J, the gap between germline ends came to 10 bases. CDR3 sequence: CASSQAGNFYGYTF. The CDR3 nucleotides are TGCGCCAGCAGCCAAGCGGGAAACTTCTATGGCTACACCTTC.

This CDR3 is CASSEVDRAFSGYTF. The CDR3 nucleotides read TGTGCCAGCAGTGAAGTGGACAGGGCCTTCTCTGGCTACACCTTC. The chain uses TRBV2 and TRBJ1-2; 8 bases fit TRBD1. The CDR3 is made up of 15 amino acids. Germline V gene sequence: CDR1 SNHLY, CDR2 FYNNEI. V lost 1 base and J lost 7; bases outside the gene matches: 8. The entire variable domain, with the rest obtained from reference TRBV2 and TRBJ1-2, is as follows: EPEVTQTPSHQVTQMGQEVILRCVPISNHLYFYWYRQILGQKVEFLVSFYNNEISEKSEIFDDQFSVERPDGSNFTLKIRSTKLEDSAMYFCASSEVDRAFSGYTFGSGTRLTVV.

V gene TRBV10-3 combines with J gene TRBJ1-1, with 9 bases matching TRBD1. Germline loops: CDR1 ENHRY, CDR2 SYGVKD. The length of the CDR3 is 13 residues. J lost 5 bases, V lost 6 bases, and 4 bases had no gene match. In nucleotides, the CDR3 is TGTGCCATCAGGACAGGGGGTTCTACTGAAGCTTTCTTT. This sequence encodes CAIRTGGSTEAFF.

The chain recombines TRBV6-1 with TRBJ2-5; perhaps TRBD2 as D (5 bases). The CDR3 runs to 15 residues. The V end lost 6 bases, the J end lost 0 bases, and 14 bases lay between the germline ends. Germline values: CDR1 MNHNS, CDR2 SASEGT. The CDR3 loop reads CASRADSAYQETQYF. CDR3 DNA: TGTGCCAGCAGAGCGGATTCGGCCTACCAAGAGACCCAGTACTTC.

This clone appeared a single time. This chain uses TRBV12-5 with TRBJ2-7, with 8 positions matching TRBD1. After removal of 1 base from V and 3 bases from J, the junction contained 11 bases not matched to a gene. CDR1 is LGHNT, CDR2 FRNRAP, per germline. The CDR3 loop spans 17 amino acids. CDR3 in amino acids: CASGLAGGEGSVYEQYF. The CDR3 DNA follows: TGTGCTAGTGGTTTGGCAGGGGGCGAAGGTTCCGTCTACGAGCAGTACTTC.

This clone was detected only once. The chain carries TRBV9 and TRBJ2-7, with D perhaps TRBD2 (5 bases). The CDR3 contains 16 residues. The V end lost 4 bases, the J end lost 0 bases, and 17 bases lay between the germline ends. Germline loops: CDR1 SGDLS, CDR2 YYNGEE. In nucleotides, the CDR3 is TGTGCCAGCAGCAATTCCGAGGGTGAGGGCTCCTACGAGCAGTACTTC. Amino acids: CASSNSEGEGSYEQYF.

The chain employs TRBV27 and TRBJ2-3, with a tentative D call TRBD1 (6 bases). Germline V CDR1 and CDR2: MNHEY, SMNVEV (reference sequence). Trimming removed 4 bases at V and 3 bases at J, with 11 bases between. The CDR3 has 14 amino acids. CDR3 sequence (DNA): TGTGCCAGCAGTTCAGGGGCCGGGACAGATACGCAGTATTTT. Protein product: CASSSGAGTDTQYF.

The chain has TRBV4-1 and TRBJ2-3; 10 positions agree with TRBD2. The V and J ends lost 3 bases and 2 bases, in that order; junction bases with no gene match: 14. The germline CDR1 and CDR2 sequences are MGHRA and YSYEKL. The CDR3 is 19 residues long. In DNA form, the CDR3 reads TGCGCCAGCAGCCACCAGGGTCTAGCGGGAGAGTCGTACACAGATACGCAGTATTTT. Translating gives CASSHQGLAGESYTDTQYF.

The chain couples TRBV28 to TRBJ2-3; 7 positions agree with TRBD2. V lost 4 bases to trimming and J lost 0 bases; unmatched junction nucleotides: 10. The germline V gene has CDR1 MDHEN and CDR2 SYDVKM. CDR3 length: 17 amino acids. CDR3 loop: CASSYVVGGTSTDTQYF. DNA of the CDR3: TGTGCCAGCAGTTACGTAGTGGGGGGGACTAGCACAGATACGCAGTATTTT.

The rearrangement joins TRBV27 to TRBJ2-7; D remains unclear. V lost 2 bases to trimming and J lost 1 base, with 6 bases between them. The CDR3 consists of 13 residues. The germline gives CDR1 MNHEY, CDR2 SMNVEV (reference sequence). The CDR3 sequence: CASSLTISYEQYF. The CDR3 nucleotides read TGTGCCAGCAGTTTAACTATTTCCTACGAGCAGTACTTC.

This clone occurred once. The chain joins TRBV2 to TRBJ1-2; D not certain. Germline V CDR1 and CDR2: SNHLY, FYNNEI. Trimming removed 10 bases from V and 8 bases from J, with 23 bases in between. This CDR3 contains 14 residues. Here the CDR3 reads CATLRLLGTMGYTF. The DNA of the CDR3 is TGTGCCACCCTGCGGCTCCTGGGTACTATGGGCTACACCTTC.

By sample fraction, this clone is medium-sized (0.01 to 0.1%). The V gene is TRBV27, the J gene TRBJ2-1, with D unclear. V lost 5 bases and J 8 bases, leaving 10 bases between the germline ends. Germline assignment: CDR1 MNHEY and CDR2 SMNVEV (reference sequence). This CDR3 region has 12 residues. The CDR3 region has the DNA TGTGCCAGCAGTCCACCTAGTTATGAGCAGTTCTTC. It yields the protein CASSPPSYEQFF.

The chain uses TRBV10-1 and TRBJ1-1; D remains ambiguous. The CDR3 loop spans 13 amino acids. Germline V lookup: CDR1 WNHNN, CDR2 SYGVQD (reference sequence). Trimming shortened V by 2 bases and J by 1 base, and 5 bases separated the two germline ends. CDR3 protein: CASSETENTEAFF. CDR3 bases: TGCGCCAGCAGTGAGACAGAGAACACTGAAGCTTTCTTT.

This chain connects TRBV19 to TRBJ1-4; perhaps TRBD1 as D (6 bases). The CDR3 loop spans 14 amino acids. Germline V gene data show CDR1 as LNHDA and CDR2 as SQIVND (reference sequence). Trimming pared 10 bases from V and 4 bases from J, leaving 16 bases between. The CDR3 loop reads CATRRDRINEKLFF. CDR3 DNA: TGTGCCACTAGACGAGACAGGATTAATGAAAAACTGTTTTTT.

The chain employs TRBV9 and TRBJ1-1; D unresolved. V dropped 0 bases and J dropped 2 bases, with 8 bases sitting between them. The CDR3 has 14 residues. CDR1 and CDR2 from the germline V gene are SGDLS and YYNGEE. DNA for the CDR3: TGTGCCAGCAGCGTAGTGGCGGCTAACACTGAAGCTTTCTTT. This sequence encodes CASSVVAANTEAFF.

The chain recombines TRBV7-8 with TRBJ2-7; D possibly corresponds to TRBD1 (5 bases). V lost 5 bases and J 6 bases, leaving 20 bases between the germline ends. CDR1 SGHVS and CDR2 FQNEAQ come from the germline V gene. The CDR3 spans 15 residues. CDR3 nucleotide sequence: TGTGCCAGCAGCCCAGGGAATCTTACCGGGCCCGAGCAGTACTTC. This codes for CASSPGNLTGPEQYF.

The rearrangement uses TRBV5-1 and TRBJ2-7; unclear D gene. Deletions cut 4 bases from V and 5 bases from J, with 13 bases between. The CDR3 loop spans 13 amino acids. The V gene's germline CDR1 is SGHRS and CDR2 YFSETQ. CDR3 sequence (DNA): TGCGCCAGCAGCCCCCCGACATACGACGAGCAGTACTTC. Translation: CASSPPTYDEQYF.

The genes are TRBV11-2 and TRBJ2-7; D gene unclear. CDR1 and CDR2 (germline): SGHAT, FQNNGV. The CDR3 consists of 12 residues. V lost 4 bases and J lost 6, with 10 bases in between. The CDR3, as DNA: TGTGCCAGCAGCTCCCTCGCGTTCGAGCAGTACTTC. This translates into CASSSLAFEQYF.

Within the sample, this clone is medium-sized. This sequence joins TRBV6-7 and TRBJ2-3, with 16 bases matching TRBD2. TRBV6-7 carries the ORF label, with uncertain function. This CDR3 has 18 residues. V gave up 0 bases and J gave up 3 bases; unmatched junction bases: 3. The CDR3 DNA is TGTGCCAGCAGTTACTCGGGACTAGCGGGGGGGCCAACAGATACGCAGTATTTT. Encoded protein: CASSYSGLAGGPTDTQYF.

The chain couples TRBV11-2 to TRBJ2-1; 7 bases are a match to TRBD2. The CDR3 length is 16 residues. Germline trimming cut 3 bases from V and 3 bases from J; bases unmatched to any gene: 8. From germline, CDR1 is SGHAT and CDR2 FQNNGV. The CDR3 spells CASSFLAGDGYNEQFF. The CDR3 nucleotides are TGTGCCAGCAGCTTTCTTGCGGGGGACGGCTACAATGAGCAGTTCTTC. The full variable domain, its missing parts supplied by reference TRBV11-2 and TRBJ2-1, is EAGVAQSPRYKIIEKRQSVAFWCNPISGHATLYWYQQILGQGPKLLIQFQNNGVVDDSQLPKDRFSAERLKGVDSTLKIQPAKLEDSAVYLCASSFLAGDGYNEQFFGPGTRLTVL.

The V and J genes are TRBV5-4 and TRBJ2-5; the D gene is possibly TRBD1 (5 bases). The J call may be wrong; the DNA end is better matched by TRBJ2-7. Germline lookup yields CDR1 SGHNT and CDR2 YYREEE (reference sequence). This CDR3 has 15 amino acids. The CDR3 sequence is CASSLSYRSSYEQYF. The CDR3 DNA reads as TGTGCCAGCAGCTTGTCTTACAGGAGCTCCTACGAGCAGTACTTC.

This clone was recorded only once. The chain recombines TRBV11-1 with TRBJ2-7, with 8 bases fitting TRBD2. Germline-derived CDR1 and CDR2 are SGHAT and FQDESV (reference sequence). The CDR3 is made up of 13 amino acids. The junction had 6 bases not matched to a gene; V was cut back by 5 bases and J by 6 bases. CDR3 bases: TGTGCCAGCAGCCGAGCGGGAGTTAGCGAGCAGTACTTC. It translates to CASSRAGVSEQYF.

The V gene is TRBV5-1, the J gene TRBJ1-6, with TRBD1 matching over 8 bases. V was clipped by 1 base and J by 5 bases; unmatched bases: 2. The germline V gene encodes CDR1 SGHRS and CDR2 YFSETQ. This CDR3 comprises 15 residues. The CDR3: CASSLRTGNNSPLHF. CDR3 nucleotide sequence: TGCGCCAGCAGCTTGAGGACAGGGAATAATTCACCCCTCCACTTT.